Listed here are 21 T cell receptor beta chains from one sample, sequenced in a study of CD8 T cells in ankylosing spondylitis. Findings and caveats of the study: Seemingly distinctive of ankylosing spondylitis blood was a TCR beta motif formed by eight highly homologous variants.

The antigens these receptors bind are not known. TCRdb independently ran MiXCR on the 5' RACE reads; one entry per CDR3 protein. The data hold 750,000 to 850,000 distinct CDR3 sequences, with approximately 10% observed a single time. The sequenced material came from blood, either unsorted or a sorted T cell fraction (not recorded which). Source of these receptors: a male donor with ankylosing spondylitis.

This clonotype has just a few counts. The chain combines TRBV12-3 or TRBV12-4 with TRBJ2-3; a possible D gene is TRBD2 (6 bases). Trimming pared 6 bases from V and 2 bases from J, leaving 18 bases between. The CDR3 totals 16 residues. The CDR3 spells CASSPGVLIYTDTQYF. The CDR3 coding sequence is TGTGCCAGCAGCCCGGGGGTTTTAATTTACACAGATACGCAGTATTTT.

J is TRBJ2-5 and V is TRBV12-3 or TRBV12-4; maybe TRBD2 (6 bases). The V gene lost 6 bases and the J gene lost 4 bases, with 18 bases spanning the gap. The length of the CDR3 is 15 residues. CDR3 region: CASSSGLEGGETQYF. For the CDR3, the DNA is TGTGCCAGCAGCTCCGGGCTGGAGGGAGGAGAGACCCAGTACTTC.

The chain combines TRBV27 with TRBJ2-5, with no clear D. CDR1 MNHEY and CDR2 SMNVEV come from the germline V gene (reference sequence). V lost 5 bases and J lost 2, with 12 bases in between. The CDR3 totals 14 residues. The CDR3, as DNA: TGTGCCAGCAGTAACTTTTGGGGACAAGAGACCCAGTACTTC. Its translation is CASSNFWGQETQYF.

The chain couples TRBV20-1 to TRBJ1-1; 7 positions match TRBD1. Germline CDR1 and CDR2: DFQATT and SNEGSKA (reference sequence). Unmatched junction bases numbered 5, after V lost 0 bases and J lost 4 bases. The CDR3 contains 14 residues. The CDR3 nucleotides are TGCAGTGCTAGAGATCTACAGGGGAGCACTGAAGCTTTCTTT. The encoded protein is CSARDLQGSTEAFF.

This clonotype occurred once. The chain carries TRBV7-3 and TRBJ2-1; perhaps D is TRBD1 or TRBD2 (5 bases each). The CDR3 extends over 13 amino acids. Trimming took 1 base from V and 9 from J, leaving 10 bases between them. CDR1 and CDR2 (germline): SGHTA, FQGTGA. The chain's CDR3 is CASSLRGFGEQFF. The CDR3 DNA is TGTGCCAGCAGCTTAAGGGGGTTCGGTGAGCAGTTCTTC.

This clonotype was counted at least ten times. This chain links TRBV10-3 with TRBJ1-2; possible D gene TRBD1, 5 bases. This CDR3 spans 13 amino acids. CDR1 is ENHRY and CDR2 is SYGVKD in the germline V gene. Trimming shortened V by 10 bases and J by 7 bases, and 19 bases separated the two germline ends. The DNA for the CDR3 is TGTGCCACTTTGAGGGGTCTTGTTTTTGGCTACACCTTC. Its protein product is CATLRGLVFGYTF.

J is TRBJ1-2 and V is TRBV20-1; TRBD1 agrees at 9 bases. CDR3 size: 16 residues. Germline V gene lookup returns CDR1 DFQATT and CDR2 SNEGSKA (reference sequence). Trimming took 7 bases from V and 2 from J; bases not matched to a gene: 14. CDR3 loop: CSVRGAGDRANYGYTF. The DNA for the CDR3 is TGCAGTGTTAGGGGTGCTGGGGACAGGGCGAACTATGGCTACACCTTC.

This chain links TRBV6-1 with TRBJ1-5, with 11 nucleotides matching TRBD1. V shed 3 bases and J 6 bases; nucleotides not matched to a gene: 1. Germline V gene sequence: CDR1 MNHNS, CDR2 SASEGT. CDR3 length: 14 residues. The CDR3 reads CASSEGTGGQPQHF. In DNA, the CDR3 is TGTGCCAGCAGTGAGGGGACAGGGGGTCAGCCCCAGCATTTT.

The rearrangement links TRBV6-1 to TRBJ1-2; unclear D gene. Germline CDR1 and CDR2: MNHNS and SASEGT. The CDR3 loop spans 13 amino acids. V was cut by 4 bases and J by 5 bases, with 11 bases left in between. In nucleotides, the CDR3 is TGTGCCAGCAGTGTAGCAGGAATATATGGCTACACCTTC. As protein: CASSVAGIYGYTF.

V gene TRBV20-1 combines with J gene TRBJ2-1; D may be TRBD1 (5 bases). CDR1 is DFQATT, CDR2 SNEGSKA, per germline (reference sequence). With 0 bases removed from V and 3 bases from J, the gap between germline ends came to 21 bases. This CDR3 has 18 residues. The DNA of the CDR3 is TGCAGTGCTAGAGATTTTGGCCGAAGGGGCTTATTCTACAATGAGCAGTTCTTC. Its translation is CSARDFGRRGLFYNEQFF.

The chain uses TRBV6-2 or TRBV6-3 and TRBJ1-1; 8 bases line up with TRBD1. CDR3 size: 16 residues. Germline lookup yields CDR1 MNHEY and CDR2 SVGEGT. The junction had 8 bases not matched to a gene; V was cut back by 2 bases and J by 3 bases. The CDR3 nucleotides are TGTGCCAGCAGTTACAAAACAGGGGGTATTCACACTGAAGCTTTCTTT. This sequence encodes CASSYKTGGIHTEAFF.

In this sample, this clonotype turned up a few times. The J gene is TRBJ1-1, the V gene TRBV12-3 or TRBV12-4; 8 nucleotides agree with TRBD1. This CDR3 region has 11 residues. V lost 11 bases to trimming and J lost 11 bases; unmatched junction nucleotides: 10. This CDR3 reads CAGTGGVTAFF. The CDR3 DNA reads as TGTGCCGGAACAGGGGGGGTAACTGCTTTCTTT.

In this sample, this clonotype turned up a few times. This chain connects TRBV7-2 to TRBJ2-5; D perhaps matches TRBD2 (5 bases). The CDR3 extends over 15 amino acids. Germline V lookup: CDR1 SGHTA, CDR2 FQGNSA. Trimming removed 5 bases from V and 7 bases from J, with 20 bases in between. CDR3 loop: CASSPTTGPGRTQYF. The CDR3 region has the DNA TGTGCCAGCAGCCCGACTACCGGACCGGGGAGGACCCAGTACTTC.

In this sample, this clonotype turned up a few times. This sequence joins TRBV24-1 and TRBJ2-3, with 9 positions matching TRBD1. CDR1 is KGHDR, CDR2 SFDVKD, per germline. The CDR3 loop spans 17 amino acids. With 4 bases clipped from V and 5 bases from J, the junction kept 12 bases outside the gene matches. As DNA, the CDR3 is TGTGCCACCAGTGAGGCGCCGGGGACAGGGAATCAAGATACGCAGTATTTT. This translates into CATSEAPGTGNQDTQYF.

On this clonotype itself: A much larger clone lies a single base off, so this may be a read error. CDR3 sequence (DNA): TGTGCCAGCAGCTTAGATTGGGGACAGAGCAACATTCAGTACTTC. Translating gives CASSLDWGQSNIQYF. J is TRBJ2-4 and V is TRBV7-2, with 7 bases that match TRBD1. Germline trimming cut 1 base from V and 7 bases from J; bases unmatched to any gene: 7. Germline CDR1 is SGHTA and CDR2 is FQGNSA. There are 15 residues in the CDR3.

This clonotype came up many times. CDR3 DNA sequence: TGTGCCAGCAGTTACTCCGGACAGGGAAATCAGCCCCAGCATTTT. Its protein product is CASSYSGQGNQPQHF. The genes are TRBV6-5 and TRBJ1-5; 8 nucleotides agree with TRBD1. Trimming took 0 bases from V and 4 from J; bases not matched to a gene: 2. Germline CDR1 MNHEY, CDR2 SVGAGI. The CDR3 loop spans 15 amino acids.

This clonotype was picked up a small number of times. The chain links TRBV20-1 to TRBJ2-2; TRBD1 or TRBD2 may be the D gene (6 bases each). V gave up 0 bases and J gave up 3 bases, with 14 bases separating them. Germline V gene data show CDR1 as DFQATT and CDR2 as SNEGSKA (reference sequence). The CDR3 is 16 residues long. CDR3 sequence: CSARDRTGAHTGELFF. The DNA for the CDR3 is TGCAGTGCTAGAGATCGAACGGGGGCCCACACCGGGGAGCTGTTTTTT.

This clonotype was observed a handful of times. This chain joins TRBV7-6 and TRBJ1-1; tentative D call: TRBD1 (5 bases). Between the trimmed V and J ends, which lost 5 bases and 3 bases, there was a span of 16 bases. The length of the CDR3 is 15 residues. Germline assignment: CDR1 SGHVS and CDR2 FNYEAQ. This chain's CDR3 is CASSQALGVDTEAFF. In nucleotides, the CDR3 is TGTGCCAGCAGCCAAGCCCTAGGGGTGGACACTGAAGCTTTCTTT.

This clonotype has a handful of counts. This chain links TRBV18 with TRBJ2-5; D ambiguous. The CDR3 extends over 13 amino acids. CDR1 KGHSH and CDR2 LQKENI come from the germline V gene. V shed 0 bases and J shed 5 bases, with 7 bases lying between them. CDR3: CASSPPSSETQYF. CDR3 DNA: TGTGCCAGCTCACCACCTAGCAGCGAGACCCAGTACTTC.

The V gene is TRBV7-8, the J gene TRBJ1-1; 7 positions agree with TRBD1. J was trimmed by 0 bases and V by 3 bases; bases with no gene match: 4. The CDR3 runs 15 residues. CDR1 is SGHVS, CDR2 FQNEAQ, per germline. CDR3 in DNA: TGTGCCAGCAGCTTTACAGGGGAGGTGAACACTGAAGCTTTCTTT. It yields the protein CASSFTGEVNTEAFF. Complete variable domain (other parts from reference TRBV7-8 and TRBJ1-1): GAGVSQSPRYKVAKRGQDVALRCDPISGHVSLFWYQQALGQGPEFLTYFQNEAQLDKSGLPSDRFFAERPEGSVSTLKIQRTQQEDSAVYLCASSFTGEVNTEAFFGQGTRLTVV.

Ten or more counts support this clonotype. This sequence joins TRBV25-1 and TRBJ2-1; D gene unclear. The CDR3 extends over 15 amino acids. CDR1 MGHDK and CDR2 SYGVNS come from the germline V gene. Between the trimmed V and J ends, which lost 3 bases and 9 bases, there was a span of 18 bases. CDR3 DNA: TGTGCCAGCAGTGATACAAGGGTTCGCATAGGTGAGCAGTTCTTC. Translated: CASSDTRVRIGEQFF.